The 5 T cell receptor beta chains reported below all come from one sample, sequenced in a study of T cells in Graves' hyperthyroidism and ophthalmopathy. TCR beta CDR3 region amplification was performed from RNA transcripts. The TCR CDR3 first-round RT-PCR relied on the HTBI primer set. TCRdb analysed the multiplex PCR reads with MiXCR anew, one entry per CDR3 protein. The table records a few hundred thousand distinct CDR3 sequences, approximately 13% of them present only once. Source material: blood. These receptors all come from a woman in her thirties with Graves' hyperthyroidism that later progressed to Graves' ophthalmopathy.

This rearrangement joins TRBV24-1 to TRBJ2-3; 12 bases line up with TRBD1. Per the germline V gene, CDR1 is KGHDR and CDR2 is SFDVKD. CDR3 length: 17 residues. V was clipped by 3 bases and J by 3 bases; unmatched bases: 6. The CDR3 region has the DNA TGTGCCACCAGTGATCCCCGGGACAGGGGGCAGACAGATACGCAGTATTTT. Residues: CATSDPRDRGQTDTQYF.

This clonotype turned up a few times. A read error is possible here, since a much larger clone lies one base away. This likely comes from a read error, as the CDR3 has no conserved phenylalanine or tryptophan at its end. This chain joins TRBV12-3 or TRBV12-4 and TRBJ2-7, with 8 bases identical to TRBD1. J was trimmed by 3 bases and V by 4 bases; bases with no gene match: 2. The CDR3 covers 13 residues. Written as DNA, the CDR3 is TGTGCCAGCAGTTCGGGACAGGACTACGAGCAGTACCTC. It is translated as CASSSGQDYEQYL.

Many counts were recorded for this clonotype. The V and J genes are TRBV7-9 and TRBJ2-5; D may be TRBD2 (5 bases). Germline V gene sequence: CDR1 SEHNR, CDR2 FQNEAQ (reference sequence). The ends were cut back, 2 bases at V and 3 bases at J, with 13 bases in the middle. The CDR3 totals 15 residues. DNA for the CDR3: TGTGCCAGCAGCTTAAAGTCGGGGTTAAAAGAGACCCAGTACTTC. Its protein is CASSLKSGLKETQYF.

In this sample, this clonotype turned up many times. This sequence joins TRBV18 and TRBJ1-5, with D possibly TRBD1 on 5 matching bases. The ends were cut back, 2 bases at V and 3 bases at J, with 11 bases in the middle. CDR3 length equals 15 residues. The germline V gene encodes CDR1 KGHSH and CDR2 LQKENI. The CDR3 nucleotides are TGTGCCAGCTCACCAGGGGACGGAACCAATCAGCCCCAGCATTTT. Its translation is CASSPGDGTNQPQHF. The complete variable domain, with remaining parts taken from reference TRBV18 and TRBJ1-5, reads NAGVMQNPRHLVRRRGQEARLRCSPMKGHSHVYWYRQLPEEGLKFMVYLQKENIIDESGMPKERFSAEFPKEGPSILRIQQVVRGDSAAYFCASSPGDGTNQPQHFGDGTRLSIL.

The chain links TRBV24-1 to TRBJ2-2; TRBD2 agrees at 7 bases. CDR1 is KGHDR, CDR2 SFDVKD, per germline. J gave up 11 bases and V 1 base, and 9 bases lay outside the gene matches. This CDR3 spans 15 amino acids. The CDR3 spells CATSDFTAGWNELFF. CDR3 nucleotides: TGTGCCACCAGTGATTTCACAGCGGGGTGGAATGAGCTGTTTTTT.